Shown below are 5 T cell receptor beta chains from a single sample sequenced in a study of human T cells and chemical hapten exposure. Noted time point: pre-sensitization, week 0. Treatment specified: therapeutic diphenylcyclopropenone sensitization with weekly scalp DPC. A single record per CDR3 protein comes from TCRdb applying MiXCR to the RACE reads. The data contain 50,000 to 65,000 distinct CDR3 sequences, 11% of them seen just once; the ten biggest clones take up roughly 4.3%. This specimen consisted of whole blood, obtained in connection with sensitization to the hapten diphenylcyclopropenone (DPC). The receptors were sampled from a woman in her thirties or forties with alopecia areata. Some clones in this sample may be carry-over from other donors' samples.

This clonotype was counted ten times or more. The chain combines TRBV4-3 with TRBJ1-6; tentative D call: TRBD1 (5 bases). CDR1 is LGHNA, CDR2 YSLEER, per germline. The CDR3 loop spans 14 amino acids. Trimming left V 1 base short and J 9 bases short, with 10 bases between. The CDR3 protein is CASSQGRGSSPLHF. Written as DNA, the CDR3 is TGCGCCAGCAGCCAAGGACGGGGCAGTTCACCCCTCCACTTT.

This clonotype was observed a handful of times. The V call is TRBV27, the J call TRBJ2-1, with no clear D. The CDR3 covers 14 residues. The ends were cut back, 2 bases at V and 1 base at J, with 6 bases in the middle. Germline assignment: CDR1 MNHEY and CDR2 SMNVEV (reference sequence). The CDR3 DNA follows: TGTGCCAGCAGTTTAAGGGTTTCCTACAATGAGCAGTTCTTC. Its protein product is CASSLRVSYNEQFF.

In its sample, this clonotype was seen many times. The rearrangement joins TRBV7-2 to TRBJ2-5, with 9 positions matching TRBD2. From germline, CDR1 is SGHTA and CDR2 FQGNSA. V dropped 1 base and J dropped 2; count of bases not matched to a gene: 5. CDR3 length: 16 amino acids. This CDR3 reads CASSLGVAGEQETQYF. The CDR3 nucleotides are TGTGCCAGCAGCTTAGGGGTAGCGGGAGAGCAAGAGACCCAGTACTTC. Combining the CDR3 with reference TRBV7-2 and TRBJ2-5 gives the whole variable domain GAGVSQSPSNKVTEKGKDVELRCDPISGHTALYWYRQSLGQGLEFLIYFQGNSAPDKSGLPSDRFSAERTGGSVSTLTIQRTQQEDSAVYLCASSLGVAGEQETQYFGPGTRLLVL.

CDR3 sequence: CASSVGTDPNTGELFF. For the CDR3, the DNA is TGTGCCAGCAGCGTAGGGACAGACCCGAACACCGGGGAGCTGTTTTTT. This rearrangement joins TRBV9 to TRBJ2-2; D is perhaps TRBD1 (6 bases). V was pared by 0 bases and J by 0 bases, with 9 bases between. The CDR3 totals 16 residues. Germline loops: CDR1 SGDLS, CDR2 YYNGEE.

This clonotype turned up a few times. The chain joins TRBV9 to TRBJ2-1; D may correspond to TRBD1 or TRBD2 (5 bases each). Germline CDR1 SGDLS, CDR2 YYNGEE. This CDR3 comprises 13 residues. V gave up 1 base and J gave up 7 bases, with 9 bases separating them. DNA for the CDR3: TGTGCCAGCAGCGTATTTGAGGGGAATGAGCAGTTCTTC. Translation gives CASSVFEGNEQFF.